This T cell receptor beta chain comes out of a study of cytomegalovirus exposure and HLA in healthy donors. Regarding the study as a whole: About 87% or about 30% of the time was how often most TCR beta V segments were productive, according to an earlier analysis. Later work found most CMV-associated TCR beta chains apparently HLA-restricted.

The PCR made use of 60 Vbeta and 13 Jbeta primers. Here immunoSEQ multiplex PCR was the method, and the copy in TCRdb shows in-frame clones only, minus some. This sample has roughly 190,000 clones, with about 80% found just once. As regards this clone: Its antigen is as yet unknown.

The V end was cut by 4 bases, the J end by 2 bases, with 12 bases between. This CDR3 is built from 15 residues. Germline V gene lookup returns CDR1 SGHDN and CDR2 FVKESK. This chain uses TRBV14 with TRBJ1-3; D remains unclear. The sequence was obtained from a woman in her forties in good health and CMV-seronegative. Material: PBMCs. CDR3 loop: CASSPLGPPGNTIYF. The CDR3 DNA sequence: TGTGCCAGCAGCCCCCTTGGGCCCCCTGGAAACACCATATATTTT.